This paragraph reports one T cell receptor beta chain. Its antigen is not known. Produced via immunoSEQ multiplex PCR; TCRdb's table is partial and in-frame only. This sample yields more than 50,000 clones, of which 75% to 85% are seen a single time; more than 2% belongs to the top ten. The data stem from a study of vaccination effects on CD4 cells after COVID-19. Whole-study context: Participants received two doses of either the BNT162b2 or mRNA-1273 vaccine. Study-level results: Whether induced by infection or by vaccine, clones showed marked clonal contraction late after vaccination.

Expansion of antigen-specific CD4+ T cells with viral peptide pools was carried out by the ViraFEST assay before sequencing. Scientists isolated CD4+ T cells after a roughly 9-day culture period ended. Days 3 and 7 saw half the medium replaced with IL-2 medium. The V and J ends lost 1 base and 4 bases respectively, with 13 bases between them. The CDR3 is made up of 15 amino acids. Germline V CDR1 and CDR2: SEHNR, FQNEAQ (reference sequence). This clonotype was sampled from a human donor who received a COVID-19 vaccine. Sequencing was performed on CD4+ T cells from PBMCs cultured with HCoV-229E spike peptides, taken before COVID-19 vaccination. V usage is TRBV7-9 and J usage is TRBJ1-2, with D possibly TRBD1 on 5 matching bases. The CDR3 nucleotides read TGTGCCAGCAGCTTAGGTTCAGGGATGGGCTATGGCTACACCTTC. Translated: CASSLGSGMGYGYTF. Complete variable domain (other parts from reference TRBV7-9 and TRBJ1-2): DTGVSQNPRHKITKRGQNVTFRCDPISEHNRLYWYRQTLGQGPEFLTYFQNEAQLEKSRLLSDRFSAERPKGSFSTLEIQRTEQGDSAMYLCASSLGSGMGYGYTFGSGTRLTVV.